This T cell receptor (beta chain) derives from a study of blood T cells in healthy people across ages. This clonotype was seen at least ten times. A second about 6 to 12 cycle PCR used barcoded and J-beta primers. TCRdb called the 5' RACE reads again in MiXCR, with one record for every CDR3 protein. The sample yields hundreds of thousands of distinct CDR3 sequences, approximately 48% seen once. Caucasian, healthy and from Russia, the donors were aged between about 6 and 90. Trimming took 4 bases from V and 4 from J, leaving 19 bases between them. The CDR3 loop spans 16 amino acids. The specimen was blood. The clonotype originates from a man in his fifties or sixties in good health. The V call is TRBV12-3 or TRBV12-4, the J call TRBJ1-2; tentative D call: TRBD1 (6 bases). DNA for the CDR3: TGTGCCAGCAGTTATAGGACAGTTCGTCCCAGCTATGGCTACACCTTC. This gives the protein CASSYRTVRPSYGYTF.